This is a list of T cell receptor beta chains from one sample in a study of spatial heterogeneity in lung cancer. TCRdb itself ran the 5' RACE reads through MiXCR, one entry per CDR3 protein. The sample has over 70,000 distinct CDR3 sequences; around 9.3% are singletons. The starting material was PBMCs, obtained at follow-up. Receptors were obtained from a female donor with early-stage non-small cell lung cancer. CDR3s include the opening cysteine and the closing phenylalanine or tryptophan.

j_call v_call cdr3_aa
TRBJ2-1 TRBV7-9 CASGLKRERNNEQFF
TRBJ2-2 TRBV24-1 CATGPTGGGELFF
TRBJ2-7 TRBV11-2 CASSLRWLAVRSYEQYF
TRBJ2-7 TRBV20-1 CSARAGGAHYEQYF
TRBJ2-1 TRBV7-9 CASSLSKNEQFF
TRBJ2-1 TRBV29-1 CSVEASGRENEQFF
TRBJ1-1 TRBV28 CASSLSNPKDEAFF
TRBJ2-1 TRBV3-1 CASSQGGRGYNEQFF
TRBJ2-3 TRBV10-3 CAISGRLTDTQYF
TRBJ2-5 TRBV7-2 CASKRPYQETQYF
TRBJ2-5 TRBV28 CASSSQEGRQETQYF
TRBJ2-5 TRBV19 CASSWGAYRETQYF
TRBJ2-1 TRBV6-2/TRBV6-3 CASRDGTASYNEQFF
TRBJ1-6 TRBV9 CASSVVAGENSPLHF
TRBJ2-7 TRBV7-9 CASSLGTGLYEQYF
TRBJ2-3 TRBV20-1 CSFAGTDTDTQYF
TRBJ2-2 TRBV7-2 CASSLTRNTGELFF
TRBJ2-2 TRBV6-5 CASTRRQGNTGELFF
TRBJ1-2 TRBV19 CVRQGAPNYGYTF
TRBJ2-1 TRBV12-3/TRBV12-4 CASSPSGRADEQFF
TRBJ2-5 TRBV24-1 CATSETGSAQYF
TRBJ1-1 TRBV19 CASRFDRNTEAFF
TRBJ2-2 TRBV10-3 CAISDTLHGELFF
TRBJ2-7 TRBV5-1 CASSPDKGSYEQYF
TRBJ2-2 TRBV6-6 CASETSGRAFATGELFF
TRBJ2-3 TRBV6-6 CASSPDSAGTDTQYF